The source of this T cell receptor beta chain is a study of T cell responses to AZD1222 COVID-19 vaccine. The wider study: Pooled together were second doses at about 4 or about 12 weeks. Overall study findings and caveats: Repertoire sampling was restricted to post-peak T cell response timepoints. In a largely white British group with more females than males, clonal diversity was possibly underestimated.

Clones were read by immunoSEQ multiplex PCR, and TCRdb kept only the in-frame ones, dropping some. Of roughly 100,000 clones listed, approximately 89% are singletons. This clone was counted a few times. Its antigen is unknown. This specimen was peripheral blood, taken on day 0 of AZD1222 vaccination. This TCR was recovered from an adult in good health.

The CDR3 DNA reads as TGTGCCAGCAGTGGGGGGACAGTCTCAGGTCAGCCCCAGCATTTT. It yields the protein CASSGGTVSGQPQHF. The chain links TRBV25-1 to TRBJ1-5; 7 nucleotides line up with TRBD1. The V gene end was trimmed by 4 bases and the J gene end by 6 bases; junction bases not matched to a gene: 9. The CDR3 covers 15 residues. Looked up from germline, CDR1 is MGHDK and CDR2 is SYGVNS.